Below are 17 T cell receptor beta chains sequenced from a single sample in a study of cytotoxic CD8 clonotypes in ibrutinib-treated CLL. Sequencing used immunoSEQ multiplex PCR; TCRdb keeps in-frame clones, though not all of them. The sample includes 250,000 to 350,000 clones, around 76% of them seen just once. The sample was PBMCs, taken at disease progression, from a patient treated with ibrutinib. These receptors all come from a human donor with chronic lymphocytic leukemia.

The chain combines TRBV4-1 with TRBJ2-2; TRBD2 agrees at 10 bases. Germline CDR1 and CDR2: MGHRA and YSYEKL. Trimming at V came to 0 bases and at J to 6 bases, leaving 4 bases not matched to a gene. The CDR3 runs 16 residues. The CDR3 sequence: CASSQEGLAIPGELFF. CDR3 bases: TGCGCCAGCAGCCAAGAGGGACTAGCGATTCCCGGGGAGCTGTTTTTT.

This clone was seen only a few times. The V and J genes are TRBV4-1 and TRBJ2-1; maybe TRBD1 (6 bases). CDR3 length equals 17 residues. Trimming left V 8 bases short and J 1 base short, with 21 bases between. Germline CDR1 MGHRA, CDR2 YSYEKL. The chain's CDR3 is CASVPTFQGTSYNEQFF. DNA for the CDR3: TGCGCCAGCGTGCCGACCTTCCAGGGGACGTCCTACAATGAGCAGTTCTTC.

With regard to this clone: Compared with germline, one end of the junction differs, possibly owing to a read error. The chain carries TRBV5-1 and TRBJ2-5, with D possibly being TRBD2 (5 bases). Germline lookup yields CDR1 SGHRS and CDR2 YFSETQ. The CDR3 consists of 12 residues. As DNA, the CDR3 is TGCGCCAGCAGCCCGGTGCCCGGGATAGGTGACTTC. Translating gives CASSPVPGIGDF.

The rearrangement joins TRBV9 to TRBJ2-7; D might be TRBD1 (5 bases). The CDR3 has 16 residues. Trimming left V 0 bases short and J 3 bases short, with 16 bases between. Germline V gene sequence: CDR1 SGDLS, CDR2 YYNGEE. The CDR3: CASSVDDWAGLYEQYF. In DNA, the CDR3 is TGTGCCAGCAGCGTAGACGATTGGGCAGGGCTCTACGAGCAGTACTTC.

This clone was seen only a few times. The J gene is TRBJ1-4, the V gene TRBV27, with a tentative D call TRBD1 (6 bases). Trimming stripped 0 bases from V and 0 bases from J, with 11 bases between. This CDR3 is built from 17 residues. Germline V lookup: CDR1 MNHEY, CDR2 SMNVEV (reference sequence). The DNA of the CDR3 is TGTGCCAGCAGTTTATCCTACAGGGCGGCAACTAATGAAAAACTGTTTTTT. Residues: CASSLSYRAATNEKLFF. The complete variable domain, with remaining parts taken from reference TRBV27 and TRBJ1-4, reads EAQVTQNPRYLITVTGKKLTVTCSQNMNHEYMSWYRQDPGLGLRQIYYSMNVEVTDKGDVPEGYKVSRKEKRNFPLILESPSPNQTSLYFCASSLSYRAATNEKLFFGSGTQLSVL.

The chain has TRBV7-9 and TRBJ2-1; the match to TRBD2 covers 7 bases. The CDR3 contains 15 residues. V lost 7 bases, J lost 2 bases, and 8 bases stayed unmatched. Germline V gives CDR1 SEHNR, CDR2 FQNEAQ (reference sequence). The CDR3 DNA follows: TGTGCCAGCACCCATGGGGGGGGTACCTACAATGAGCAGTTCTTC. This gives the protein CASTHGGGTYNEQFF.

The V gene is TRBV9, the J gene TRBJ2-1; D is perhaps TRBD1 or TRBD2 (5 bases each). In germline, CDR1 is SGDLS, CDR2 YYNGEE. CDR3 size: 17 residues. The V end lost 4 bases, the J end lost 2 bases, and 19 bases lay between the germline ends. CDR3 protein: CASSPHGTTTAYNEQFF. DNA for the CDR3: TGTGCCAGCAGCCCTCACGGGACCACAACGGCCTACAATGAGCAGTTCTTC.

This sequence joins TRBV4-3 and TRBJ2-5; the D is unclear. The J call may not be correct, given that the DNA end is closer to TRBJ2-7. Germline V CDR1 and CDR2: LGHNA, YSLEER. The CDR3 spans 14 residues. The CDR3 is CASSQQLQTYEQYF. For the CDR3, the DNA is TGCGCCAGCAGCCAACAACTCCAGACCTACGAGCAGTACTTC.

This clone was found once. The chain employs TRBV7-2 and TRBJ2-1; the D is unclear. Germline V CDR1 and CDR2: SGHTA, FQGNSA. CDR3 length equals 15 residues. Trimming left V 0 bases short and J 8 bases short, with 14 bases between. Here the CDR3 reads CASSLAAYPFDEQFF. CDR3 DNA: TGTGCCAGCAGCTTAGCGGCCTACCCCTTCGATGAGCAGTTCTTC.

J is TRBJ1-1 and V is TRBV9, with 8 bases aligning to TRBD1. This CDR3 spans 15 amino acids. V was clipped by 0 bases and J by 4 bases; unmatched bases: 5. Germline-derived CDR1 and CDR2 are SGDLS and YYNGEE. The chain's CDR3 is CASSVEGRGPTEAFF. DNA for the CDR3: TGTGCCAGCAGCGTAGAGGGCAGGGGGCCCACTGAAGCTTTCTTT.

This chain uses TRBV9 with TRBJ2-7; D might be TRBD2 (5 bases). Germline loops: CDR1 SGDLS, CDR2 YYNGEE. This CDR3 is built from 14 residues. The ends were cut back, 0 bases at V and 1 base at J, with 8 bases in the middle. The CDR3 region is CASSVGTPSYEQYF. CDR3 sequence (DNA): TGTGCCAGCAGCGTAGGGACTCCTTCCTACGAGCAGTACTTC. Drawing the rest from reference TRBV9 and TRBJ2-7, the complete variable domain is DSGVTQTPKHLITATGQRVTLRCSPRSGDLSVYWYQQSLDQGLQFLIQYYNGEERAKGNILERFSAQQFPDLHSELNLSSLELGDSALYFCASSVGTPSYEQYFGPGTRLTVT.

Only a few counts were recorded for this clone. The chain carries TRBV5-1 and TRBJ2-7; D may be TRBD1 (6 bases). The CDR3 spans 15 residues. Germline V gene lookup returns CDR1 SGHRS and CDR2 YFSETQ. V lost 2 bases and J lost 0, with 12 bases in between. This CDR3 reads CASSFRQASSYEQYF. CDR3 in DNA: TGCGCCAGCAGCTTCAGACAGGCCAGCTCCTACGAGCAGTACTTC.

The V and J genes are TRBV6-1 and TRBJ2-5; possible D gene TRBD1, 6 bases. This CDR3 has 16 residues. The V end was cut by 4 bases, the J end by 0 bases, with 15 bases between. The germline CDR1 and CDR2 sequences are MNHNS and SASEGT. In DNA form, the CDR3 reads TGTGCCAGCAGTGGCGCCGACAGGAGCTACCAAGAGACCCAGTACTTC. Its protein product is CASSGADRSYQETQYF.

This rearrangement joins TRBV7-9 to TRBJ2-1; D not resolved. The CDR3 extends over 16 amino acids. From germline, CDR1 is SEHNR and CDR2 FQNEAQ (reference sequence). V gave up 5 bases and J gave up 5 bases, with 19 bases separating them. The CDR3 reads CASSPTSSRRHNEQFF. In nucleotides, the CDR3 is TGTGCCAGCAGCCCCACGTCGAGCCGGAGACACAATGAGCAGTTCTTC.

This clone was seen a few times. The V and J genes are TRBV4-1 and TRBJ2-5; 9 bases match TRBD1. V was clipped by 1 base and J by 2 bases; unmatched bases: 8. CDR1 MGHRA and CDR2 YSYEKL come from the germline V gene. The CDR3 is 17 amino acids. CDR3 bases: TGCGCCAGCAGCCAAGGGGCGACAGGGGGAGGACAAGAGACCCAGTACTTC. Translating it yields CASSQGATGGGQETQYF.

Comment on this clone: At one end the junction does not follow the germline gene, possibly because of a read error. This chain joins TRBV5-1 and TRBJ2-7; D perhaps matches TRBD1 (6 bases). The CDR3 consists of 11 residues. Germline CDR1 reads SGHRS; CDR2 reads YFSETQ. Written as DNA, the CDR3 is TGCGCCAGCAGCTTGGTGGCCAGGGGAGACTTC. Protein sequence: CASSLVARGDF. Full variable domain (remainder filled in from reference TRBV5-1 and TRBJ2-7): KAGVTQTPRYLIKTRGQQVTLSCSPISGHRSVSWYQQTPGQGLQFLFEYFSETQRNKGNFPGRFSGRQFSNSRSEMNVSTLELGDSALYLCASSLVARGDFGPGTRLTVT.

This clone was observed once. The chain is built from TRBV9 and TRBJ2-5; 7 nucleotides agree with TRBD1. The CDR3 has 17 residues. V lost 4 bases and J lost 0; bases outside the gene matches: 12. From germline, CDR1 is SGDLS and CDR2 YYNGEE. The CDR3, as DNA: TGTGCCAGCAGCCCGGAGAGGGGGCGGGTGTACCAAGAGACCCAGTACTTC. Encoded protein: CASSPERGRVYQETQYF.